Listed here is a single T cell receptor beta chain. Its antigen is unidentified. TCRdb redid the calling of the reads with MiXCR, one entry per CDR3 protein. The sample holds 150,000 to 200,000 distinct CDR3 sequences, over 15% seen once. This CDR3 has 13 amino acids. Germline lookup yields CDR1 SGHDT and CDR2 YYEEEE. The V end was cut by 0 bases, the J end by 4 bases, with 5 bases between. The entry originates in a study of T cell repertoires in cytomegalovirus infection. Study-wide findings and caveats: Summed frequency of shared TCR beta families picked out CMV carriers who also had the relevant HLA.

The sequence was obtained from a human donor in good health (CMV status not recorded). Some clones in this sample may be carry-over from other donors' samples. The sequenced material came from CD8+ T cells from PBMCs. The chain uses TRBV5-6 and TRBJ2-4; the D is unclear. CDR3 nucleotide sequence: TGTGCCAGCAGCTTGGGGGGAAAAAACATTCAGTACTTC. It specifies CASSLGGKNIQYF.